This is a list of T cell receptor beta chains from one sample in a study of T-cell reconstitution after alpha-beta-depleted transplantation in children. Via MiXCR, TCRdb re-called the PCR reads, giving one row per CDR3 protein. The table shows some 16,000 distinct CDR3 sequences, with about 4.7% occurring only once. The starting material was PBMCs, obtained before TCRalphabeta/CD19-depleted stem cell transplant. These TCRs come from a boy aged 10-17 years with acute lymphoblastic leukemia, due to receive a stem cell transplant. Both conserved end residues are part of each CDR3. Fields, in order: J gene, clone size, D gene, V gene, CDR3 DNA, CDR3 protein. A D gene is named only where the DNA matches it firmly. Not every row has a clone size; where given, it reads once, few, many or a size class.

J gene: TRBJ1-2
clone size: many
D gene: TRBD1
V gene: TRBV24-1
CDR3 DNA: TGTGCCACCAGTGGGACAGGGGATATCAACTATGGCTACACCTTC
CDR3 protein: CATSGTGDINYGYTF

J gene: TRBJ1-1
clone size: many
D gene: .
V gene: TRBV14
CDR3 DNA: TGTGCCAGCAGCAAGGAGGGGTACACTGAAGCTTTCTTT
CDR3 protein: CASSKEGYTEAFF

J gene: TRBJ2-1
clone size: medium-sized
D gene: .
V gene: TRBV6-2/TRBV6-3
CDR3 DNA: TGTGCCAGCAGTTACGGGGTAAAGCAGTTCTTC
CDR3 protein: CASSYGVKQFF

J gene: TRBJ2-1
clone size: many
D gene: .
V gene: TRBV11-3
CDR3 DNA: TGTGCCAGCAGCTATGGGGGGCTGGTCAATGAGCAGTTCTTC
CDR3 protein: CASSYGGLVNEQFF

J gene: TRBJ1-1
clone size: .
D gene: TRBD1
V gene: TRBV29-1
CDR3 DNA: TGCAGCGTTGCACAGGGGCTGAACACTGAAGCTTTCTTT
CDR3 protein: CSVAQGLNTEAFF

J gene: TRBJ2-7
clone size: many
D gene: .
V gene: TRBV18
CDR3 DNA: TGTGCCAGCTCACGGTACGACAGCCCAGCGCGGCAGTACTTC
CDR3 protein: CASSRYDSPARQYF

J gene: TRBJ2-7
clone size: medium-sized
D gene: .
V gene: TRBV5-1
CDR3 DNA: TGCGCCAGCAGCTTGACTACAGGGCAACTTTCCTACGAGCAGTACTTC
CDR3 protein: CASSLTTGQLSYEQYF

J gene: TRBJ2-3
clone size: many
D gene: .
V gene: TRBV7-9
CDR3 DNA: TGTGCCAGCTGCTGTAGGGTTCAGAGCACAGATACGCAGTATTTT
CDR3 protein: CASCCRVQSTDTQYF

J gene: TRBJ2-5
clone size: many
D gene: TRBD1
V gene: TRBV5-1
CDR3 DNA: TGCGCCAGCAGCGTTCAGACAGGGGCCAAAGAGACCCAGTACTTC
CDR3 protein: CASSVQTGAKETQYF

J gene: TRBJ2-1
clone size: many
D gene: .
V gene: TRBV18
CDR3 DNA: TGTGCCAGCTCACCACCGGTAGGAATGAAGAATGAGCAGTTCTTC
CDR3 protein: CASSPPVGMKNEQFF